This passage covers 24 T cell receptor beta chains from one sample sequenced in a study of shared clonotypes between healthy human individuals. The assay was immunoSEQ multiplex PCR, and TCRdb's table has in-frame clones only and misses some. The table lists fewer than 400,000 clones, around 74% of them singletons. The specimen sequenced was memory CD4+ T cells sorted from blood. Subset given: CD45RA-negative fraction. Receptors originate from a man aged 30 to 45 in good health.

V and J are TRBV2 and TRBJ2-3; 9 nucleotides line up with TRBD1. The CDR3 sequence is 14 residues long. With 5 bases clipped from V and 5 bases from J, the junction kept 5 bases outside the gene matches. CDR1 SNHLY and CDR2 FYNNEI come from the germline V gene. As DNA, the CDR3 is TGTGCCAGCAGTTTACAGGGGGCGCAAGATACGCAGTATTTT. It translates to CASSLQGAQDTQYF.

The genes are TRBV29-1 and TRBJ2-2; D might be TRBD2 (5 bases). Germline V gene lookup returns CDR1 SQVTM and CDR2 ANQGSEA. This CDR3 region has 13 residues. The CDR3 sequence: CSSEGANTGELFF. The CDR3 coding sequence is TGCAGTAGCGAGGGAGCGAACACCGGGGAGCTGTTTTTT.

This CDR3 is CASSSLAGSANEQFF. The CDR3 DNA sequence: TGCGCCAGCAGCTCTTTAGCGGGATCGGCGAATGAGCAGTTCTTC. The chain joins TRBV5-1 to TRBJ2-1; 8 bases are a match to TRBD2. V lost 3 bases to trimming and J lost 7 bases; unmatched junction nucleotides: 9. CDR3 length: 15 residues. The germline gives CDR1 SGHRS, CDR2 YFSETQ. Variable domain in full (rest from reference TRBV5-1 and TRBJ2-1): KAGVTQTPRYLIKTRGQQVTLSCSPISGHRSVSWYQQTPGQGLQFLFEYFSETQRNKGNFPGRFSGRQFSNSRSEMNVSTLELGDSALYLCASSSLAGSANEQFFGPGTRLTVL.

V and J are TRBV6-6 and TRBJ2-6; 8 positions agree with TRBD1. CDR3 length: 16 residues. Germline V gives CDR1 MNHNY, CDR2 SVGAGI (reference sequence). V was pared by 6 bases and J by 4 bases, with 8 bases of the junction left unmatched. The chain's CDR3 is CASSRQGAEGANVLTF. In nucleotides, the CDR3 is TGTGCCAGCAGCCGCCAGGGGGCGGAGGGGGCCAACGTCCTGACTTTC.

This clone turned up a few times. The V and J genes are TRBV28 and TRBJ1-3; D remains unclear. With 4 bases removed from V and 7 bases from J, the gap between germline ends came to 11 bases. Germline loops: CDR1 MDHEN, CDR2 SYDVKM. This CDR3 spans 13 amino acids. This CDR3 reads CASSSTPRNTIYF. CDR3 coding DNA: TGTGCCAGCAGTTCCACCCCAAGGAACACCATATATTTT.

The V gene is TRBV7-8, the J gene TRBJ2-2, with D hard to call. This CDR3 contains 12 residues. Germline values: CDR1 SGHVS, CDR2 FQNEAQ. Deletions cut 7 bases from V and 6 bases from J, with 9 bases between. The DNA of the CDR3 is TGTGCCAGCACCCTGTTCGCCGGGGAGCTGTTTTTT. It is translated as CASTLFAGELFF.

This clone was observed at least ten times. This sequence joins TRBV5-4 and TRBJ1-1; 8 nucleotides match TRBD1. Germline V gives CDR1 SGHNT, CDR2 YYREEE (reference sequence). CDR3 length: 15 residues. Germline trimming cut 4 bases from V and 4 bases from J; bases unmatched to any gene: 9. CDR3 nucleotide sequence: TGTGCCAGCAGCCAACGACAGGGGTACGGCACTGAAGCTTTCTTT. Its protein is CASSQRQGYGTEAFF.

Note on this clone: A much larger clone differs from this one at a single base, so this may be a read error. The chain joins TRBV30 to TRBJ1-3; D perhaps matches TRBD1 (5 bases). The CDR3 length is 13 residues. The V end lost 8 bases, the J end lost 1 base, and 12 bases lay between the germline ends. Germline loops: CDR1 GTSNPN, CDR2 SVGIG (reference sequence). In DNA, the CDR3 is TGTGCCCGGGAGACAGCGTCTGGAAACACCATATATTTT. Translated: CARETASGNTIYF.

CDR3 sequence: CASSKGVSSYNEQFF. As DNA, the CDR3 is TGTGCCAGTAGCAAGGGAGTAAGCTCCTACAATGAGCAGTTCTTC. The chain couples TRBV19 to TRBJ2-1; TRBD2 is a possible D gene (5 bases). The CDR3 spans 15 residues. V was pared by 6 bases and J by 0 bases, with 12 bases between. Germline loops: CDR1 LNHDA, CDR2 SQIVND (reference sequence). The whole variable domain, remainder taken from reference TRBV19 and TRBJ2-1, is DGGITQSPKYLFRKEGQNVTLSCEQNLNHDAMYWYRQDPGQGLRLIYYSQIVNDFQKGDIAEGYSVSREKKESFPLTVTSAQKNPTAFYLCASSKGVSSYNEQFFGPGTRLTVL.

The chain links TRBV11-2 to TRBJ2-1; the match to TRBD2 covers 11 bases. Germline loops: CDR1 SGHAT, CDR2 FQNNGV. V was pared by 1 base and J by 4 bases, with 9 bases of the junction left unmatched. The CDR3 has 18 residues. The CDR3 region has the DNA TGTGCCAGCAGCTTAGCGAATCCGGGACTAGCGGTATACAATGAGCAGTTCTTC. Its protein product is CASSLANPGLAVYNEQFF.

This clone was picked up a small number of times. The rearrangement uses TRBV7-8 and TRBJ2-5; 7 positions match TRBD1. The V gene's germline CDR1 is SGHVS and CDR2 FQNEAQ. This CDR3 comprises 15 residues. The trim removed 7 bases at V and 5 bases at J, leaving 13 bases unmatched. The CDR3 sequence: CASTTRWDSRETQYF. CDR3 DNA sequence: TGTGCCAGCACCACGCGGTGGGACAGTCGGGAGACCCAGTACTTC.

This rearrangement joins TRBV5-6 to TRBJ2-7; 8 positions match TRBD1. Germline assignment: CDR1 SGHDT and CDR2 YYEEEE. The CDR3 runs 16 residues. Trimming took 7 bases from V and 3 from J; bases not matched to a gene: 15. CDR3 coding DNA: TGTGCCAGCGGAGGGGACAGGACCAACCTTGGCTACGAGCAGTACTTC. This sequence encodes CASGGDRTNLGYEQYF.

The chain couples TRBV27 to TRBJ2-3; perhaps TRBD2 as D (6 bases). CDR1 and CDR2 (germline): MNHEY, SMNVEV (reference sequence). The CDR3 spans 18 residues. V was pared by 6 bases and J by 3 bases, with 25 bases between. The DNA for the CDR3 is TGTGCCAGCAGAATGTCGGGGGTTAATAGATCGTGGACAGATACGCAGTATTTT. Residues: CASRMSGVNRSWTDTQYF.

The CDR3 here is CASRHGLAGYGYTF. DNA for the CDR3: TGTGCCAGTAGACACGGACTGGCAGGATATGGCTACACCTTC. V and J are TRBV19 and TRBJ1-2, with D unresolved. The V end was cut by 6 bases, the J end by 5 bases, with 16 bases between. The germline V gene encodes CDR1 LNHDA and CDR2 SQIVND (reference sequence). The CDR3 covers 14 residues.

This clone was seen only a few times. Here the CDR3 DNA reads TGCGCCAGCAGTGTAACAGGTACTTCCGAGCAGTACTTC. Translation gives CASSVTGTSEQYF. The J gene is TRBJ2-7, the V gene TRBV10-2; D perhaps matches TRBD1 (5 bases). Germline values: CDR1 WSHSY, CDR2 SAAADI. The V and J ends lost 4 bases and 6 bases respectively, with 13 bases between them. This CDR3 spans 13 amino acids.

The rearrangement uses TRBV5-1 and TRBJ2-1, with 10 bases aligning to TRBD2. The length of the CDR3 is 17 residues. V was pared by 2 bases and J by 1 base, with 6 bases of the junction left unmatched. Germline V gives CDR1 SGHRS, CDR2 YFSETQ. CDR3 bases: TGCGCCAGCAGCTTTCTACTAGCGGGGCTTTCCTACAATGAGCAGTTCTTC. Its translation is CASSFLLAGLSYNEQFF. Complete variable domain (other parts from reference TRBV5-1 and TRBJ2-1): KAGVTQTPRYLIKTRGQQVTLSCSPISGHRSVSWYQQTPGQGLQFLFEYFSETQRNKGNFPGRFSGRQFSNSRSEMNVSTLELGDSALYLCASSFLLAGLSYNEQFFGPGTRLTVL.

A few counts support this clone. The chain uses TRBV6-6 and TRBJ2-7; D is unresolved. CDR3 size: 11 residues. Germline CDR1 MNHNY, CDR2 SVGAGI (reference sequence). V was trimmed by 8 bases and J by 5 bases, leaving 10 bases between them. Written as DNA, the CDR3 is TGTGCCAGCCGGGTGGGCGACGAGCAGTACTTC. As protein: CASRVGDEQYF.

The chain employs TRBV28 and TRBJ2-7, with D possibly matching TRBD1 (5 bases). The CDR3 has 13 residues. Between the trimmed V and J ends, which lost 2 bases and 4 bases, there was a span of 9 bases. Germline CDR1 and CDR2: MDHEN and SYDVKM. CDR3 protein: CASSLQGPYEQYF. The CDR3 DNA reads as TGTGCCAGCAGTTTACAGGGTCCTTACGAGCAGTACTTC.

This chain uses TRBV28 with TRBJ2-7, with 7 bases aligning to TRBD2. J lost 4 bases, V lost 2 bases, and 5 bases had no gene match. The CDR3 contains 14 residues. Germline CDR1 reads MDHEN; CDR2 reads SYDVKM. The CDR3 bases are TGTGCCAGCAGTTTAAGGGGAGGGTGGTACGAGCAGTACTTC. Its translation is CASSLRGGWYEQYF.

The V gene is TRBV4-3, the J gene TRBJ2-1; tentatively, D is TRBD2 (6 bases). The CDR3 contains 15 residues. Germline CDR1 reads LGHNA; CDR2 reads YSLEER. The V and J ends lost 2 bases and 2 bases respectively, with 10 bases between them. The CDR3 sequence is CASSQTGGTYNEQFF. The DNA for the CDR3 is TGCGCCAGCAGCCAAACTGGAGGGACCTACAATGAGCAGTTCTTC.

This clone appeared a single time. This rearrangement joins TRBV30 to TRBJ1-4; tentatively, D is TRBD1 (5 bases). Germline CDR1 reads GTSNPN; CDR2 reads SVGIG (reference sequence). The CDR3 has 12 residues. The CDR3 bases are TGTGCGTCCAGGAGGGGTAATGAAAAACTGTTTTTT. This translates into CASRRGNEKLFF.

This chain links TRBV28 with TRBJ1-5, with a possible D match to TRBD1 (6 bases). V shed 11 bases and J shed 2 bases, with 16 bases lying between them. The germline V gene encodes CDR1 MDHEN and CDR2 SYDVKM. CDR3 size: 14 residues. The CDR3 coding sequence is TGTGCCGGGGAGTCGGGGGGCGGCAATCAGCCCCAGCATTTT. Translation gives CAGESGGGNQPQHF.

This chain connects TRBV13 to TRBJ2-6; 7 bases map to TRBD1. CDR1 and CDR2 (germline): PRHDT, FYEKMQ (reference sequence). The ends lost 8 bases at V and 0 bases at J; junction bases unmatched: 7. The CDR3 length is 16 residues. CDR3 amino acids: CASCRDRPSGANVLTF. CDR3 sequence (DNA): TGTGCCAGCTGCAGGGACAGACCCTCTGGGGCCAACGTCCTGACTTTC.

CDR3 amino acids: CSVNDRGRLDTQYF. CDR3 nucleotides: TGCAGCGTAAACGACAGGGGGCGGCTGGATACGCAGTATTTT. J is TRBJ2-3 and V is TRBV29-1, with 10 bases fitting TRBD1. Trimming removed 6 bases from V and 6 bases from J; junction bases left unmatched: 9. The CDR3 length is 14 residues. Germline CDR1 is SQVTM and CDR2 is ANQGSEA.